This entry lists 10 T cell receptor beta chains sequenced from one sample in a study of control samples from healthy donors and cancer patients. The assay was immunoSEQ multiplex PCR, and TCRdb's table has in-frame clones only and misses some. The table records around 130,000 clones, about 88% of them present only once. Sequenced input: blood. The receptor set was obtained from a man in his fifties or sixties in good health.

This chain connects TRBV30 to TRBJ1-1, with D possibly TRBD1 on 5 matching bases. CDR1 GTSNPN and CDR2 SVGIG come from the germline V gene (reference sequence). With 0 bases removed from V and 6 bases from J, the gap between germline ends came to 11 bases. The CDR3 sequence is 13 residues long. CDR3 protein: CAWSVGGGAEAFF. CDR3 coding DNA: TGTGCCTGGAGTGTCGGGGGAGGCGCTGAAGCTTTCTTT.

This clone was seen repeatedly, ten times or more. The rearrangement links TRBV9 to TRBJ2-7; 8 bases are a match to TRBD1. The trim removed 7 bases at V and 6 bases at J, leaving 3 bases unmatched. Germline CDR1 reads SGDLS; CDR2 reads YYNGEE. CDR3 length: 11 amino acids. The CDR3 reads CASGDRGEQYF. CDR3 bases: TGTGCCAGCGGCGACAGGGGCGAGCAGTACTTC.

The chain recombines TRBV2 with TRBJ2-7; D is undetermined. V was cut by 8 bases and J by 1 base, with 18 bases left in between. CDR1 and CDR2 (germline): SNHLY, FYNNEI. There are 15 residues in the CDR3. The CDR3 region is CASRPSRTGSYEQYF. CDR3 in DNA: TGTGCCAGCCGTCCTTCGAGGACCGGGTCCTACGAGCAGTACTTC. Complete variable domain (other parts from reference TRBV2 and TRBJ2-7): EPEVTQTPSHQVTQMGQEVILRCVPISNHLYFYWYRQILGQKVEFLVSFYNNEISEKSEIFDDQFSVERPDGSNFTLKIRSTKLEDSAMYFCASRPSRTGSYEQYFGPGTRLTVT.

The chain uses TRBV11-3 and TRBJ2-3; a weak D match, TRBD2 (5 bases). The germline CDR1 and CDR2 sequences are SGHNT and YENEEA. V was shortened by 3 bases and J by 5 bases, with 12 bases between the two germline ends. This CDR3 is 14 amino acids long. CDR3 sequence reads: CASSLDFPGDTQYF. As DNA, the CDR3 is TGTGCCAGCAGCTTGGACTTTCCGGGAGATACGCAGTATTTT.

A single count supports this clone. The chain recombines TRBV6-5 with TRBJ2-4, with a possible D match to TRBD2 (6 bases). The germline V gene encodes CDR1 MNHEY and CDR2 SVGAGI. The CDR3 runs to 15 residues. The V end lost 4 bases, the J end lost 6 bases, and 16 bases lay between the germline ends. The CDR3 nucleotides are TGTGCCAGCAGTTCCGCCCCTGCGGGATCAAACATTCAGTACTTC. Translating gives CASSSAPAGSNIQYF.

This chain connects TRBV6-5 to TRBJ2-2, with D perhaps matching TRBD1 (6 bases). The germline V gene encodes CDR1 MNHEY and CDR2 SVGAGI. V lost 6 bases, J lost 5 bases, and 13 bases lay in between. CDR3 length: 14 amino acids. CDR3 loop: CASSGTRRTGELFF. In DNA, the CDR3 is TGTGCCAGCAGCGGGACAAGGAGGACCGGGGAGCTGTTTTTT.

This clone has only one observation. V and J are TRBV5-1 and TRBJ2-5; D gene uncertain. The germline V and J ends were trimmed by 4 bases and 5 bases, with 9 bases remaining between them. Germline lookup yields CDR1 SGHRS and CDR2 YFSETQ. This CDR3 spans 12 amino acids. CDR3 in amino acids: CASSRVRETQYF. In nucleotides, the CDR3 is TGCGCCAGCAGCAGGGTACGCGAGACCCAGTACTTC.

This clone has only a few counts. This same CDR3 is encoded by further DNA sequences in the sample. The chain joins TRBV2 to TRBJ1-2; D is uncertain. Germline CDR1 SNHLY, CDR2 FYNNEI. The germline V and J ends were trimmed by 6 bases and 0 bases, with 2 bases remaining between them. This CDR3 is 11 amino acids long. CDR3 amino acids: CASSANYGYTF. CDR3 nucleotides: TGTGCCAGCAGCGCTAACTATGGCTACACCTTC.

This clone appeared once. CDR3 DNA: TGTGCCAGCACCTTCGGGCTGAGCACAGATACGCAGTATTTT. Translated: CASTFGLSTDTQYF. The chain carries TRBV5-4 and TRBJ2-3; unclear D gene. The CDR3 consists of 14 residues. Germline V gene sequence: CDR1 SGHNT, CDR2 YYREEE (reference sequence). V dropped 6 bases and J dropped 0 bases, with 11 bases sitting between them. Supplemented by reference TRBV5-4 and TRBJ2-3, the full variable domain reads ETGVTQSPTHLIKTRGQQVTLRCSSQSGHNTVSWYQQALGQGPQFIFQYYREEENGRGNFPPRFSGLQFPNYSSELNVNALELDDSALYLCASTFGLSTDTQYFGPGTRLTVL.

This rearrangement joins TRBV19 to TRBJ1-2; TRBD1 matches 7 bases. Trimming took 6 bases from V and 1 from J; bases not matched to a gene: 5. The CDR3 has 14 residues. From germline, CDR1 is LNHDA and CDR2 SQIVND (reference sequence). In nucleotides, the CDR3 is TGTGCCAGTAGCTTCGGGACAGATAACTATGGCTACACCTTC. Its translation: CASSFGTDNYGYTF.